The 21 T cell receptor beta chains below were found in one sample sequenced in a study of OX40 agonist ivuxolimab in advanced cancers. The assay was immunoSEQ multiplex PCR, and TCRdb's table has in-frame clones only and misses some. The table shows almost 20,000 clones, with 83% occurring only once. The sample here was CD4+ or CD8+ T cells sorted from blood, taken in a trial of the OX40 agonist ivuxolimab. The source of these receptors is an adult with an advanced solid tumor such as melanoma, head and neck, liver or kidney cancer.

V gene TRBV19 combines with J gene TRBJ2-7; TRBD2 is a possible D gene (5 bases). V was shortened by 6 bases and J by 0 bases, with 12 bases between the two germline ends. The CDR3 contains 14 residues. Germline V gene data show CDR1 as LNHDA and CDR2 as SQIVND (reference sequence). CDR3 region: CASSKGDYSYEQYF. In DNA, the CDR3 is TGTGCCAGTAGCAAGGGAGACTACTCCTACGAGCAGTACTTC.

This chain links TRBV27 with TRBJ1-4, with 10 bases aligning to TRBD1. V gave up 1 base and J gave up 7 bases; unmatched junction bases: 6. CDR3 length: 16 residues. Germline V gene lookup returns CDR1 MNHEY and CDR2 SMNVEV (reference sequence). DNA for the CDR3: TGTGCCAGCAGTTTATTAAAGACAGGGGGCACTGAAAAACTGTTTTTT. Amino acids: CASSLLKTGGTEKLFF.

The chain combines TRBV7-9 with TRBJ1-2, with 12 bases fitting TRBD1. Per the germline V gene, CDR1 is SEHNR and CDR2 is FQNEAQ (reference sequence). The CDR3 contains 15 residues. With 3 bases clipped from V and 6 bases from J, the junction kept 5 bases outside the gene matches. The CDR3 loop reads CASSLGQGALNGYTF. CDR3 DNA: TGTGCCAGCAGCTTGGGACAGGGGGCTTTGAATGGCTACACCTTC.

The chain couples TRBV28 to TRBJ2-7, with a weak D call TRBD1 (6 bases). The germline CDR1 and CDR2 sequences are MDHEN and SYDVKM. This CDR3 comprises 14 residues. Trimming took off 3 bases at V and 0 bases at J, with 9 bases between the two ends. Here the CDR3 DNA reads TGTGCCAGCAGTTTGACAGGCAACTCCTACGAGCAGTACTTC. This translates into CASSLTGNSYEQYF.

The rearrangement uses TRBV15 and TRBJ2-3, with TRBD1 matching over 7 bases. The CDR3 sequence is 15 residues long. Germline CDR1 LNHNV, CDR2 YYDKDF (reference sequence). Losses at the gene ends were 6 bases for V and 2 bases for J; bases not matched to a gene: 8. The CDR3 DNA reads TGTGCCACCAGTCCGGGACAGTTTAACACAGATACGCAGTATTTT. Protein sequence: CATSPGQFNTDTQYF.

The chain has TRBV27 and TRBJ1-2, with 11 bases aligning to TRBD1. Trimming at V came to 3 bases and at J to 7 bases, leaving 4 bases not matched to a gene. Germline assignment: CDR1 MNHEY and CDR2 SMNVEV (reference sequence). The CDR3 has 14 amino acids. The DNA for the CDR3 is TGTGCCAGCAGTTTCCAGGGACAGGGGGTTGGCTACACCTTC. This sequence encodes CASSFQGQGVGYTF.

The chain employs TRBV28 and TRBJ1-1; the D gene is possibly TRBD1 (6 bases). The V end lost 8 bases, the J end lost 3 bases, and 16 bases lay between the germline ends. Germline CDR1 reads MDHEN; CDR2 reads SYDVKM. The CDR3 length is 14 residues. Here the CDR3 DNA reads TGTGCCAGCTCCACAGGGTACAAATACACTGAAGCTTTCTTT. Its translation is CASSTGYKYTEAFF.

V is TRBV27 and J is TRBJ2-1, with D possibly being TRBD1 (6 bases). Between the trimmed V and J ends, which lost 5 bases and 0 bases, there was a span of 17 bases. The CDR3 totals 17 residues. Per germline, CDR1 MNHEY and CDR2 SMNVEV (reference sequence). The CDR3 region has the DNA TGTGCCAGCAGTCAGACAGGTTCCTCGAGCTCCTACAATGAGCAGTTCTTC. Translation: CASSQTGSSSSYNEQFF.

The CDR3 spells CASLKTQGNYEQYF. The CDR3 nucleotides are TGTGCCAGCCTAAAGACGCAGGGAAACTACGAGCAGTACTTC. The V call is TRBV7-8, the J call TRBJ2-7; maybe TRBD1 (5 bases). The CDR3 covers 14 residues. V was trimmed by 8 bases and J by 3 bases, leaving 17 bases between them. Germline V gives CDR1 SGHVS, CDR2 FQNEAQ.

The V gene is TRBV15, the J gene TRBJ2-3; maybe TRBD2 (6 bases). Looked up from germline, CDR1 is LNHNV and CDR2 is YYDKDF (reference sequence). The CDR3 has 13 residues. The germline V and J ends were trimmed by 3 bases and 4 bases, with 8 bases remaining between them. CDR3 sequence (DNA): TGTGCCACCAGCAGTACTAGCCCAGATACGCAGTATTTT. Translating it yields CATSSTSPDTQYF.

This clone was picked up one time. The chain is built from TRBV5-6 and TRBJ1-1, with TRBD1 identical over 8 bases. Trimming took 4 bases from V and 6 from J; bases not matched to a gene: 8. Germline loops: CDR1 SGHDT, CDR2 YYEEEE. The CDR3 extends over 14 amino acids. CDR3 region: CASSPTGVEAEAFF. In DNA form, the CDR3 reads TGTGCCAGCAGCCCGACAGGGGTTGAAGCTGAAGCTTTCTTT.

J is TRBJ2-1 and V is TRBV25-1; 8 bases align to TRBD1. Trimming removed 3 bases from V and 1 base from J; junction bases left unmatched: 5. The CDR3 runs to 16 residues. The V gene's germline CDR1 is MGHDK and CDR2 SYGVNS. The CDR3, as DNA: TGTGCCAGCAGTGACCAGGGGGCAAAATCCTACAATGAGCAGTTCTTC. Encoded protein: CASSDQGAKSYNEQFF.

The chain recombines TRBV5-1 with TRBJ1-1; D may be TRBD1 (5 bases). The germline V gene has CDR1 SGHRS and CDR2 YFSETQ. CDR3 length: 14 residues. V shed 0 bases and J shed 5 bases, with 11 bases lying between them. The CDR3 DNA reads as TGCGCCAGCAGCTTGGGGCAGGGACGTACTGAAGCTTTCTTT. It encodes CASSLGQGRTEAFF.

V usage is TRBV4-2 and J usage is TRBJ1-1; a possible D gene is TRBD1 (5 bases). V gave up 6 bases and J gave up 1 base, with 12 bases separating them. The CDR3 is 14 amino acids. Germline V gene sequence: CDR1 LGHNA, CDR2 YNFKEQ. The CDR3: CASSPEGENTEAFF. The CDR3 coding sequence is TGTGCCAGCAGTCCTGAAGGGGAGAACACTGAAGCTTTCTTT.

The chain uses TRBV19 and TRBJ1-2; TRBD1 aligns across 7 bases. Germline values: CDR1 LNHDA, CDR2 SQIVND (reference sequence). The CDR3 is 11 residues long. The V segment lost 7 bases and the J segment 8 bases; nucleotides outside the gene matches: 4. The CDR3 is CASTTGDGYTF. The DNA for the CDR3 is TGTGCCAGTACTACAGGGGACGGCTACACCTTC.

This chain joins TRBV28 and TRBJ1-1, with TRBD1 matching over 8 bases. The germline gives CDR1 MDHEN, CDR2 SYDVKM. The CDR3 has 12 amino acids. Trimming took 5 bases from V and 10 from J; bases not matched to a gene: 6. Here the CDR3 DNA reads TGTGCCAGCAGTCTTACAGGGGGTCGAGCTTTCTTT. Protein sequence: CASSLTGGRAFF.

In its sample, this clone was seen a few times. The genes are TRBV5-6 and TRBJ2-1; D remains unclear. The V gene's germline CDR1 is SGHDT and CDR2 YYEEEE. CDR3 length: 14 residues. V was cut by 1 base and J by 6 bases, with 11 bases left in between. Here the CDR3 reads CASSLSYNRNEQFF. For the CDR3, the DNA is TGTGCCAGCAGCTTGAGTTACAATCGCAATGAGCAGTTCTTC.

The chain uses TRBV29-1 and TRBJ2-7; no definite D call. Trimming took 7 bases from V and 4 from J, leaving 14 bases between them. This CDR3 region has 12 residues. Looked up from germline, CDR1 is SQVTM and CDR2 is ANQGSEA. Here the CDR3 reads CSAGPAGYEQYF. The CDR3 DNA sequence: TGCAGCGCCGGGCCGGCAGGTTACGAGCAGTACTTC.

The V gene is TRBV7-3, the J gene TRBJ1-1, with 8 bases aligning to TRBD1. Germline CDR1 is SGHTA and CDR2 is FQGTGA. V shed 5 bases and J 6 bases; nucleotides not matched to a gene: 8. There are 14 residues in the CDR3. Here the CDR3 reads CASSPLGQGPEAFF. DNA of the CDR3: TGTGCCAGCAGCCCACTCGGACAGGGCCCTGAAGCTTTCTTT.

CDR3 in amino acids: CAITSDQSSYNEQFF. CDR3 nucleotide sequence: TGTGCCATCACCTCGGACCAGAGCTCCTACAATGAGCAGTTCTTC. The V gene is TRBV10-3, the J gene TRBJ2-1; D call uncertain. V was clipped by 7 bases and J by 0 bases, with 13 bases between them. CDR3 length: 15 residues. Per the germline V gene, CDR1 is ENHRY and CDR2 is SYGVKD.

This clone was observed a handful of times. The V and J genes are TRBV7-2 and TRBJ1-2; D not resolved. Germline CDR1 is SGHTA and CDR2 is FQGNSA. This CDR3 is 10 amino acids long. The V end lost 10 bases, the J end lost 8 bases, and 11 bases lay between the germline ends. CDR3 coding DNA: TGTGCCATCGCCGAAGGAGGCTACACCTTC. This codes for CAIAEGGYTF.